This passage covers 21 T cell receptor beta chains from one sample sequenced in a study of CD4+ T cells in melanoma. Some clones are missing from TCRdb's copy, which holds only in-frame ones; the method was immunoSEQ multiplex PCR. Here the sample spans some 13,000 clones, about 74% being singletons. The material sequenced was cells from a culture (not recorded whether cultured in vitro). Receptor source: a human donor with melanoma.

This rearrangement joins TRBV4-1 to TRBJ1-5; tentatively, D is TRBD1 (6 bases). This CDR3 spans 15 amino acids. Trimming took 1 base from V and 7 from J, leaving 14 bases between them. Germline V gene sequence: CDR1 MGHRA, CDR2 YSYEKL. CDR3 DNA sequence: TGCGCCAGCAGCCAAGTGGGGGCGCGACGACAGCCCCAGCATTTT. Translation gives CASSQVGARRQPQHF.

CDR3 region: CASSTTTGGRGGYTF. The CDR3 DNA reads as TGTGCCAGCAGTACTACGACAGGGGGGAGGGGTGGCTACACCTTC. This chain links TRBV2 with TRBJ1-2; 9 bases are shared with TRBD1. V lost 5 bases to trimming and J lost 7 bases; unmatched junction nucleotides: 11. CDR3 length: 15 amino acids. Germline V gives CDR1 SNHLY, CDR2 FYNNEI. The complete variable domain, with remaining parts taken from reference TRBV2 and TRBJ1-2, reads EPEVTQTPSHQVTQMGQEVILRCVPISNHLYFYWYRQILGQKVEFLVSFYNNEISEKSEIFDDQFSVERPDGSNFTLKIRSTKLEDSAMYFCASSTTTGGRGGYTFGSGTRLTVV.

The chain is built from TRBV9 and TRBJ2-3; 7 positions agree with TRBD2. Germline CDR1 SGDLS, CDR2 YYNGEE. V gave up 0 bases and J gave up 3 bases; unmatched junction bases: 10. The CDR3 runs to 17 residues. Here the CDR3 reads CASSVGVGGGRTDTQYF. For the CDR3, the DNA is TGTGCCAGCAGCGTAGGGGTCGGCGGGGGTCGGACAGATACGCAGTATTTT.

V and J are TRBV7-2 and TRBJ1-5, with D possibly TRBD1 on 5 matching bases. Germline V gene sequence: CDR1 SGHTA, CDR2 FQGNSA. The CDR3 is 16 amino acids. With 1 base removed from V and 4 bases from J, the gap between germline ends came to 14 bases. CDR3 region: CASSLVVSGPNQPQHF. In nucleotides, the CDR3 is TGTGCCAGCAGCTTAGTGGTGTCAGGGCCTAATCAGCCCCAGCATTTT.

The gene calls are TRBV15 and TRBJ1-1; D gene unclear. The CDR3 runs to 12 residues. V gave up 6 bases and J gave up 0 bases, with 5 bases separating them. Germline CDR1 and CDR2: LNHNV and YYDKDF (reference sequence). The CDR3 is CATSRLNTEAFF. DNA for the CDR3: TGTGCCACCAGTCGTCTGAACACTGAAGCTTTCTTT.

The rearrangement uses TRBV7-9 and TRBJ2-3, with D unresolved. The CDR3 length is 11 residues. Trimming removed 1 base at V and 5 bases at J, with 1 base between. Germline V gene sequence: CDR1 SEHNR, CDR2 FQNEAQ (reference sequence). As DNA, the CDR3 is TGTGCCAGCAGCTTAGTAGATACGCAGTATTTT. Encoded protein: CASSLVDTQYF. Variable domain in full (rest from reference TRBV7-9 and TRBJ2-3): DTGVSQNPRHKITKRGQNVTFRCDPISEHNRLYWYRQTLGQGPEFLTYFQNEAQLEKSRLLSDRFSAERPKGSFSTLEIQRTEQGDSAMYLCASSLVDTQYFGPGTRLTVL.

The rearrangement links TRBV6-5 to TRBJ2-3; no clear D gene. The CDR3 has 9 amino acids. Between the trimmed V and J ends, which lost 7 bases and 9 bases, there was a span of 5 bases. Germline CDR1 is MNHEY and CDR2 is SVGAGI. The CDR3 region is CASKRTQYF. The CDR3 DNA sequence: TGTGCCAGCAAACGAACGCAGTATTTT.

This clone was detected a few times. This rearrangement joins TRBV7-9 to TRBJ2-7, with a tentative D call TRBD2 (6 bases). Germline loops: CDR1 SEHNR, CDR2 FQNEAQ (reference sequence). This CDR3 has 13 residues. The ends were cut back, 3 bases at V and 11 bases at J, with 17 bases in the middle. CDR3 region: CASSFLGGVTEYF. Here the CDR3 DNA reads TGTGCCAGCAGCTTCTTGGGGGGTGTCACCGAGTACTTC.

The CDR3 spells CASSPQGYHTEAFF. CDR3 nucleotides: TGTGCCAGCAGCCCACAGGGTTATCACACTGAAGCTTTCTTT. The chain joins TRBV27 to TRBJ1-1; TRBD1 is a possible D gene (6 bases). Trimming stripped 6 bases from V and 3 bases from J, with 14 bases between. Per germline, CDR1 MNHEY and CDR2 SMNVEV (reference sequence). The CDR3 runs 14 residues.

The chain uses TRBV6-5 and TRBJ1-5, with D perhaps matching TRBD1 (5 bases). The germline V and J ends were trimmed by 6 bases and 0 bases, with 12 bases remaining between them. The CDR3 totals 15 residues. Germline loops: CDR1 MNHEY, CDR2 SVGAGI. The CDR3 DNA is TGTGCCAGCAGGGACGAGGGGCATAGCAATCAGCCCCAGCATTTT. As protein: CASRDEGHSNQPQHF.

This chain joins TRBV5-1 and TRBJ2-7; 12 bases are shared with TRBD2. Germline V gene sequence: CDR1 SGHRS, CDR2 YFSETQ. Losses at the gene ends were 2 bases for V and 3 bases for J; bases not matched to a gene: 3. The CDR3 is made up of 15 amino acids. CDR3 nucleotide sequence: TGCGCCAGCAGCTTAACTAGCGGGGGGAACTACGAGCAGTACTTC. This translates into CASSLTSGGNYEQYF.

This clone was recorded only once. CDR3 in DNA: TGTGCCACCAGCAGAGATTTACAGGGTAGTACAAATTCACCCCTCCACTTT. Protein product: CATSRDLQGSTNSPLHF. The J gene is TRBJ1-6, the V gene TRBV15; possible D gene TRBD1, 6 bases. The CDR3 sequence is 17 residues long. V was shortened by 0 bases and J by 7 bases, with 16 bases between the two germline ends. The germline CDR1 and CDR2 sequences are LNHNV and YYDKDF (reference sequence). The entire variable domain, with the rest obtained from reference TRBV15 and TRBJ1-6, is as follows: DAMVIQNPRYQVTQFGKPVTLSCSQTLNHNVMYWYQQKSSQAPKLLFHYYDKDFNNEADTPDNFQSRRPNTSFCFLDIRSPGLGDTAMYLCATSRDLQGSTNSPLHFGNGTRLTVT.

This clone was found a few times. V and J are TRBV21-1 and TRBJ1-5. TRBV21-1 is a recognized pseudogene. This CDR3 is built from 15 residues. CDR3 nucleotide sequence: TGTGCCAGCGAACTTCGGCCGGGGAGCAATCAGCCCCAGCATTTT. Residues: CASELRPGSNQPQHF.

This clone was detected only a few times. This chain joins TRBV7-7 and TRBJ2-1; the D call may be TRBD1 or TRBD2 (5 bases each). The CDR3 has 13 amino acids. Looked up from germline, CDR1 is SSHAT and CDR2 is FNYEAQ (reference sequence). V lost 4 bases, J lost 7 bases, and 11 bases lay in between. The CDR3 DNA follows: TGTGCCAGCAGCTCGTCCGAGGGGAATGAGCAGTTCTTC. Translating gives CASSSSEGNEQFF. The full variable domain, its missing parts supplied by reference TRBV7-7 and TRBJ2-1, is GAGVSQSPRYKVTKRGQDVTLRCDPISSHATLYWYQQALGQGPEFLTYFNYEAQPDKSGLPSDRFSAERPEGSISTLTIQRTEQRDSAMYRCASSSSEGNEQFFGPGTRLTVL.

The CDR3 loop is CASSPSTLTQYF. In DNA, the CDR3 is TGTGCCAGCAGCCCGTCAACTTTAACCCAGTACTTC. The chain couples TRBV7-2 to TRBJ2-5; D not resolved. The germline V and J ends were trimmed by 5 bases and 8 bases, with 12 bases remaining between them. Germline CDR1 is SGHTA and CDR2 is FQGNSA. The CDR3 length is 12 residues.

The rearrangement links TRBV5-1 to TRBJ2-3, with D maybe TRBD2 (6 bases). Germline V gene data show CDR1 as SGHRS and CDR2 as YFSETQ. The CDR3 covers 17 residues. Between the trimmed V and J ends, which lost 3 bases and 8 bases, there was a span of 25 bases. The CDR3 DNA is TGCGCCAGCAGCTACTATTCCGGGGGAGCCAGCTCCGGTACGCAGTATTTT. Its translation: CASSYYSGGASSGTQYF.

This clone is medium-sized (0.01 to 0.1%) in the sample. The rearrangement joins TRBV7-8 to TRBJ2-7, with 8 bases fitting TRBD1. The junction had 2 bases not matched to a gene; V was cut back by 5 bases and J by 2 bases. Germline CDR1 reads SGHVS; CDR2 reads FQNEAQ. The CDR3 consists of 13 residues. The CDR3 protein is CASSVGQAYEQYF. In DNA, the CDR3 is TGTGCCAGCAGCGTGGGACAGGCCTACGAGCAGTACTTC. Combining the CDR3 with reference TRBV7-8 and TRBJ2-7 gives the whole variable domain GAGVSQSPRYKVAKRGQDVALRCDPISGHVSLFWYQQALGQGPEFLTYFQNEAQLDKSGLPSDRFFAERPEGSVSTLKIQRTQQEDSAVYLCASSVGQAYEQYFGPGTRLTVT.

The V gene is TRBV19, the J gene TRBJ2-2; 9 positions match TRBD1. CDR3 size: 16 residues. The V gene's germline CDR1 is LNHDA and CDR2 SQIVND (reference sequence). With V trimmed by 6 bases and J by 6 bases, 11 bases remained unmatched. The CDR3 spells CASRPRTGAVAGELFF. DNA of the CDR3: TGTGCCAGTAGACCCCGGACAGGGGCGGTTGCCGGGGAGCTGTTTTTT.

This chain joins TRBV28 and TRBJ1-4; D is possibly TRBD1 (6 bases). This CDR3 is 14 amino acids long. Per the germline V gene, CDR1 is MDHEN and CDR2 is SYDVKM. The V end lost 5 bases, the J end lost 8 bases, and 15 bases lay between the germline ends. The CDR3 protein is CASSGGGRSEKLFF. The CDR3 DNA reads as TGTGCCAGCAGTGGTGGGGGGCGGAGCGAAAAACTGTTTTTT.

The chain's CDR3 is CASRSTGGRGGYTF. CDR3 sequence (DNA): TGTGCCAGCAGGTCGACAGGAGGTCGGGGCGGCTACACCTTC. The chain joins TRBV27 to TRBJ1-2; D is possibly TRBD1 (6 bases). Between the trimmed V and J ends, which lost 6 bases and 8 bases, there was a span of 19 bases. The CDR3 is 14 amino acids. CDR1 MNHEY and CDR2 SMNVEV come from the germline V gene (reference sequence).

This clone was seen a handful of times. The chain uses TRBV7-8 and TRBJ2-7, with D uncertain. With 5 bases removed from V and 11 bases from J, the gap between germline ends came to 19 bases. The germline CDR1 and CDR2 sequences are SGHVS and FQNEAQ. This CDR3 is built from 13 residues. CDR3 sequence (DNA): TGTGCCAGCAGCCAAATTATGGGTCAGCGCGAGTACTTC. Its translation is CASSQIMGQREYF.